This T cell receptor (beta chain) was recovered during a study of identical twins' blood T cells. Broader study findings: Twins shared more top CDR3 clonotypes than unrelated donors did. Shared environment remains a possible cause of twin similarity.

Each TCR cDNA library carried sample-specific barcodes on both ends. One entry per CDR3 protein results from TCRdb running MiXCR on the 5' RACE reads. The repertoire has fewer than 450,000 distinct CDR3 sequences, approximately 30% of them found once; the top ten carry about 6%. As for this clonotype: Its antigen is unknown.

The three twin pairs were reared together, likely meeting the same infections. Sequencing input: PBMCs. This TCR came from a woman aged 18-55 years in good health.

In nucleotides, the CDR3 is TGCAGTGCAAGGCGGCGGGACGACCTTGGCTATGGCTACACCTTC. Amino acids: CSARRRDDLGYGYTF. The chain carries TRBV20-1 and TRBJ1-2; tentative D call: TRBD1 (5 bases). Germline V gene lookup returns CDR1 DFQATT and CDR2 SNEGSKA (reference sequence). This CDR3 has 15 residues. V lost 6 bases and J lost 4, with 21 bases in between.